A selection of T cell receptor beta chains follows, all from one sample in a study of blood T cell repertoires in COVID-19. Libraries were prepared by immunoSEQ multiplex PCR; TCRdb keeps only in-frame clonotypes and omits some of them. The repertoire includes roughly 200,000 clones, about 85% of them detected once, and around 4.9% sits in the top ten. The sample comprised peripheral blood. The source of these receptors is a woman over 75 with acute or convalescent COVID-19. The CDR3 runs from the conserved cysteine through the conserved F or W. The D gene is left open where the match is weak. Size values are once, few and many counts, or a class for expanded clones, and some rows have none.

J gene	D gene	clone size	V gene	CDR3 protein	CDR3 DNA
TRBJ2-2	NA	NA	TRBV28	CASSPPGVQDTGELFF	TGTGCCAGCAGCCCCCCAGGGGTCCAGGACACCGGGGAGCTGTTTTTT
TRBJ1-1	NA	NA	TRBV18	CASSPPGTSNTEAFF	TGTGCCAGCTCACCCCCGGGAACCTCAAACACTGAAGCTTTCTTT
TRBJ2-3	TRBD2	few	TRBV7-2	CASSSGTSGTTQYF	TGTGCCAGCAGCTCAGGGACTAGCGGGACTACGCAGTATTTT
TRBJ1-3	NA	few	TRBV7-2	CASSFRAGNTIYF	TGTGCCAGCAGCTTCAGGGCAGGAAACACCATATATTTT
TRBJ2-5	NA	NA	TRBV5-1	CASSWRETGRRETQYF	TGCGCCAGCAGCTGGCGAGAGACTGGGAGACGAGAGACCCAGTACTTC
TRBJ2-7	TRBD1	NA	TRBV6-4	CASSQTGTGLDEQYF	TGTGCCAGCAGCCAAACCGGGACAGGGCTCGATGAGCAGTACTTC
TRBJ1-2	NA	NA	TRBV24-1	CATSDFTRTGGYTF	TGTGCCACCAGTGATTTTACCCGGACGGGAGGCTACACCTTC
TRBJ2-3	NA	NA	TRBV9	CASSVEEIGRGTDTQYF	TGTGCCAGCAGCGTAGAAGAGATCGGGAGAGGAACAGATACGCAGTATTTT
TRBJ1-1	TRBD1	NA	TRBV7-2	CASSPDRENTEAFF	TGTGCCAGCAGCCCTGACAGGGAGAACACTGAAGCTTTCTTT
TRBJ2-7	TRBD2	NA	TRBV28	CASSLAIAGTLREQYF	TGTGCCAGCAGCCTCGCTATAGCGGGGACTCTACGGGAGCAGTACTTC
TRBJ1-3	NA	NA	TRBV3-1/TRBV3-2	CASSVGLGQAGGNTIYF	TGTGCCAGCAGCGTCGGCTTGGGCCAGGCTGGTGGAAACACCATATATTTT
TRBJ2-7	TRBD1	NA	TRBV5-1	CASSLAGQGYSYEQYF	TGCGCCAGCAGCTTGGCCGGACAGGGTTACTCCTACGAGCAGTACTTC
TRBJ1-2	NA	NA	TRBV5-1	CASSLTTGANYGYTF	TGCGCCAGCAGCTTGACGACAGGAGCTAACTATGGCTACACCTTC
TRBJ2-7	NA	NA	TRBV5-1	CASSRLGGPDEQYF	TGCGCCAGCAGCCGGCTGGGGGGTCCTGACGAGCAGTACTTC
TRBJ1-2	NA	NA	TRBV7-9	CASSPQTIYYGYTF	TGTGCCAGCAGCCCACAAACTATTTACTATGGCTACACCTTC